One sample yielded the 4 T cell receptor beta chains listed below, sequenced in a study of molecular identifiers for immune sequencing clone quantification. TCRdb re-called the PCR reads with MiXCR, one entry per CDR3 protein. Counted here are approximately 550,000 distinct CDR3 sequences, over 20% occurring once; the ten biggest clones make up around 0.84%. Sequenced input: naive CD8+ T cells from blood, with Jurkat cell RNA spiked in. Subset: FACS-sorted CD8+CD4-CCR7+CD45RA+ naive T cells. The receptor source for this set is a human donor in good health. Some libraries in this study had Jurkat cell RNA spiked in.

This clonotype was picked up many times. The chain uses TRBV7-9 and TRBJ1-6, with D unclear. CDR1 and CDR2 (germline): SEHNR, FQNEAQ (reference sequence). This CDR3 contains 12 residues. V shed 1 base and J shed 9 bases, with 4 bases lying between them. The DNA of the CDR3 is TGTGCCAGCAGCTTAGGCGCTTCACCCCTCCACTTT. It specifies CASSLGASPLHF.

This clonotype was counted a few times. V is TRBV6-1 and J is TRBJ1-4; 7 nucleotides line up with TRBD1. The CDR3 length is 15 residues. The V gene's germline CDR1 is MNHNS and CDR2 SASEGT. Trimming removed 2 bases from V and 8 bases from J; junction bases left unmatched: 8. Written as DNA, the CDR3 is TGTGCCAGCAGTGAATCCTTGGGGACAGTAGAAAAACTGTTTTTT. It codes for CASSESLGTVEKLFF.

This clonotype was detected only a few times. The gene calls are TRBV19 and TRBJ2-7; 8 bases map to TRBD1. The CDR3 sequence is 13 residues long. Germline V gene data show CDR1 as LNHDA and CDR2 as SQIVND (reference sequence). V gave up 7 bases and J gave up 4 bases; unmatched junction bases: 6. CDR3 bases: TGTGCCAGTAATTTTGGACAGGGTTACGAGCAGTACTTC. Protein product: CASNFGQGYEQYF.

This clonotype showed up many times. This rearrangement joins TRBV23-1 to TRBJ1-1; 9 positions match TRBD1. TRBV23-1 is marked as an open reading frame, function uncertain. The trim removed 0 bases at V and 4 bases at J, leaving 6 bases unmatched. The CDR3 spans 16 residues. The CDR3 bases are TGCGCCAGCAGTCAATCGGGACAGGGCTGGAGCACTGAAGCTTTCTTT. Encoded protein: CASSQSGQGWSTEAFF.